Below, 10 T cell receptor beta chains from the same sample are listed, as sequenced in a study of T cells in Graves' hyperthyroidism and ophthalmopathy. Authors of the study amplified TCR beta CDR3 regions from RNA transcripts. When the TCR CDR3 underwent first-round RT-PCR, the HTBI primer set was used. MiXCR, run by TCRdb on the multiplex PCR reads, gives a single entry per CDR3 protein. This sample yields hundreds of thousands of distinct CDR3 sequences, of which 30% to 40% are seen a single time; about a third belongs to the top ten. Sequences were obtained from blood. Receptor source: a woman aged 40 to 50 with Graves' hyperthyroidism.

This clonotype was counted only a few times. The V gene is TRBV7-2, the J gene TRBJ1-5; D remains unclear. Trimming removed 3 bases from V and 8 bases from J, with 11 bases in between. This CDR3 comprises 13 residues. In germline, CDR1 is SGHTA, CDR2 FQGNSA. CDR3 DNA sequence: TGTGCCAGCAGCTTTAGGGAGATTGAGCCCCAGCATTTT. Translation gives CASSFREIEPQHF.

This clonotype came up a few times. V usage is TRBV29-1 and J usage is TRBJ2-2, with D tentatively TRBD1 (6 bases). The CDR3 runs to 13 residues. Germline loops: CDR1 SQVTM, CDR2 ANQGSEA. Deletions cut 7 bases from V and 6 bases from J, with 15 bases between. The CDR3, as DNA: TGCAGCGCTCGAGAACAGGGCGCCGGGGAGCTGTTTTTT. Its protein product is CSAREQGAGELFF.

To note about this clonotype: This may stem from a read error, because a much larger clone lies one nucleotide away. The V call is TRBV29-1, the J call TRBJ1-4; D is undetermined. The CDR3 runs 12 residues. Germline values: CDR1 SQVTM, CDR2 ANQGSEA. CDR3 amino acids: CSVKGVPEKLLF. In DNA, the CDR3 is TGCAGCGTTAAGGGTGTTCCTGAAAAACTGCTTTTT.

The gene calls are TRBV27 and TRBJ1-2, with unresolved D. Trimming removed 3 bases from V and 4 bases from J, with 9 bases in between. Germline V lookup: CDR1 MNHEY, CDR2 SMNVEV (reference sequence). The CDR3 contains 13 residues. CDR3 loop: CASSFSRFYGYTF. CDR3 nucleotide sequence: TGTGCCAGCAGTTTCTCCCGGTTCTATGGCTACACCTTC.

J is TRBJ1-2 and V is TRBV12-3 or TRBV12-4, with TRBD1 as a possible D gene (6 bases). The CDR3 has 15 amino acids. V lost 4 bases and J 7 bases, leaving 19 bases between the germline ends. As DNA, the CDR3 is TGTGCCAGCAGTTCCTTGGGGGGGGGCTACGGTGGCTACACCTTC. Protein product: CASSSLGGGYGGYTF.

This clonotype was recorded a few times. The chain has TRBV12-3 or TRBV12-4 and TRBJ2-6, with no clear D. With 2 bases removed from V and 5 bases from J, the gap between germline ends came to 7 bases. The CDR3 contains 14 residues. CDR3 residues: CASSLSGRANVLTF. DNA of the CDR3: TGTGCCAGCAGTTTATCGGGTAGGGCCAACGTCCTGACTTTC.

The V and J genes are TRBV19 and TRBJ1-2; 7 bases align to TRBD1. Germline loops: CDR1 LNHDA, CDR2 SQIVND (reference sequence). CDR3 length: 14 residues. The trim removed 9 bases at V and 4 bases at J, leaving 11 bases unmatched. CDR3 coding DNA: TGTGCCAGCAGCTTGCCCCAGGGGGGCTATGGCTACACCTTC. This gives the protein CASSLPQGGYGYTF.

V usage is TRBV18 and J usage is TRBJ1-2, with D unclear. Deletions cut 2 bases from V and 7 bases from J, with 17 bases between. This CDR3 region has 15 residues. CDR1 and CDR2 (germline): KGHSH, LQKENI. CDR3 loop: CASSPNADFAFGYTF. In nucleotides, the CDR3 is TGTGCCAGCTCACCAAATGCTGATTTTGCGTTTGGCTACACCTTC.

The chain joins TRBV7-2 to TRBJ2-7, with D possibly matching TRBD2 (7 bases). V was shortened by 0 bases and J by 2 bases, with 29 bases between the two germline ends. This CDR3 has 21 residues. Germline CDR1 and CDR2: SGHTA and FQGNSA. CDR3 DNA: TGTGCCAGCAGCTTAGCGGGGGGGCGGACCACCCTAGCGGATCGACCCTACGAGCAGTACTTC. Amino acids: CASSLAGGRTTLADRPYEQYF.

The V gene is TRBV5-1, the J gene TRBJ2-2; D gene unclear. The germline V gene encodes CDR1 SGHRS and CDR2 YFSETQ. V was trimmed by 4 bases and J by 8 bases, leaving 15 bases between them. The CDR3 spans 14 residues. This CDR3 reads CASSPLAVGGELFF. The CDR3 coding sequence is TGCGCCAGCAGCCCCCTGGCTGTTGGGGGGGAGCTGTTTTTT.